The TCR beta chain under discussion was sequenced for a study of cytomegalovirus exposure and HLA in healthy donors. About the research overall: T cells numbering about 179 million yielded more than 100 million unique TCR beta sequences in an earlier analysis. Study observations and caveats: Researchers catalogued about 150 TCR beta chains as cytomegalovirus-associated. Per a prior analysis, the majority of TCR beta V segments were productive roughly 90% or roughly 30% of the time.

This PCR relied on a set of 60 Vbeta primers and 13 Jbeta primers. Authors' processing steps: There were about 86 million unique TCR beta chains by a later count, and around 10 million of them were shared. Generated by immunoSEQ multiplex PCR, the TCRdb table keeps only in-frame clones and is missing some. Clone size and the V and J calls come from that table; the DNA yielded D and trimming. This sample has around 150,000 clones, with over 75% found just once. This clone was counted once. Its matching antigen is unknown. This CDR3 has 15 amino acids. The V and J ends lost 0 bases and 7 bases respectively, with 13 bases between them. The germline CDR1 and CDR2 sequences are PRHDT and FYEKMQ (reference sequence).

V gene TRBV13 combines with J gene TRBJ1-3; possibly TRBD1 for D (5 bases). The sequence came from a man aged 45-65 years in good health and CMV-seropositive. Source material: PBMCs. The CDR3 here is CASSLGSGRKNTIYF. For the CDR3, the DNA is TGTGCCAGCAGCTTAGGGTCAGGGCGAAAGAACACCATATATTTT.